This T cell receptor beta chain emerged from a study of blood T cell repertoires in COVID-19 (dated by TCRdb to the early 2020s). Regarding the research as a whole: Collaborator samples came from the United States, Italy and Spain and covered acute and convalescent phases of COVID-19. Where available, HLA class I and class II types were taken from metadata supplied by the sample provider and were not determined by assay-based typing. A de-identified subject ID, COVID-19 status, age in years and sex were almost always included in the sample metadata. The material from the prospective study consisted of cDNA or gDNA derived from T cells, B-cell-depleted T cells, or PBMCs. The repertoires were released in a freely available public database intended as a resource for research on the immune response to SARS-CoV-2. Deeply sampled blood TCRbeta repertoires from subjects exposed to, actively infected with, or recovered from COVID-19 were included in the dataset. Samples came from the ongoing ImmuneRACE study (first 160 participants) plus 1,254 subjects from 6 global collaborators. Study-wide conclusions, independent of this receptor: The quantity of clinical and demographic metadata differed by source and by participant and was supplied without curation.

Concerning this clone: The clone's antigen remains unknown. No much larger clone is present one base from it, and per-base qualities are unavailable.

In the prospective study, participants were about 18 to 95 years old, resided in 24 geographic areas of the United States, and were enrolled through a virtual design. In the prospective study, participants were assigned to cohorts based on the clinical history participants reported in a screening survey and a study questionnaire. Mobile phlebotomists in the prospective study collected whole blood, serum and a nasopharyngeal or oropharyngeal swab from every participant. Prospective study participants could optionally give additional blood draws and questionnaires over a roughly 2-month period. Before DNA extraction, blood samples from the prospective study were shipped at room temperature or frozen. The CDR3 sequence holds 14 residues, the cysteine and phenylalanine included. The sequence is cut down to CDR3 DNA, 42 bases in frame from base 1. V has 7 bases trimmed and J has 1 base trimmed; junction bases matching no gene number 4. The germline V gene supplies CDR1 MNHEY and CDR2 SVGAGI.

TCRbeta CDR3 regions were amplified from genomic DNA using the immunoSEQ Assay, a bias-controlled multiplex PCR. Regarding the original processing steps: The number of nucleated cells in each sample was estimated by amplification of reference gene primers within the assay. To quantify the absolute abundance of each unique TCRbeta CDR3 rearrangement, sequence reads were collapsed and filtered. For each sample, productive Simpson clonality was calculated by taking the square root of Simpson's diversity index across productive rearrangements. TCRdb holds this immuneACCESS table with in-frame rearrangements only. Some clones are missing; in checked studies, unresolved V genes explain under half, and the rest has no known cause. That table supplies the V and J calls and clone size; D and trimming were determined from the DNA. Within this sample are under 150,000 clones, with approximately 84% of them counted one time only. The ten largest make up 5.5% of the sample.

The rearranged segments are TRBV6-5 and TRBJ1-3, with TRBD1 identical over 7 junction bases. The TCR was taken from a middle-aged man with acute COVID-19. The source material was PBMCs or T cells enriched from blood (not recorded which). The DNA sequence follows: TGTGCCAGCAACTCCAGGGGGTCTGGAAACACCATATATTTT. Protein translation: CASNSRGSGNTIYF.